This T cell receptor beta chain came from a study of identical twins. Template switching, a step in the protocol, added a universal primer site, and cDNA carried unique molecular identifiers. In TCRdb, the 5' RACE reads were re-called with MiXCR into one record per CDR3 protein. The sample lists 1.5 million to 2 million distinct CDR3 sequences; under 35% were seen once. This clonotype was observed a handful of times. Its antigen is unknown. Whole-study findings and limits: Out-of-frame TCR alpha sharing observed in monozygotic twins exceeded model estimates.

Only healthy Caucasians were enrolled as donors. CDR3 size: 16 residues. Trimming cost V 4 bases and J 5 bases; bases outside gene matches: 9. Germline-derived CDR1 and CDR2 are MNHNS and SASEGT. This TCR was sampled from a newborn girl in good health. The chain carries TRBV6-1 and TRBJ1-4, with TRBD1 matching 8 bases. Sample: cord blood. The CDR3 loop reads CASSVRRQGINEKLFF. CDR3 sequence (DNA): TGTGCCAGCAGTGTTCGGCGACAGGGGATAAATGAAAAACTGTTTTTT.